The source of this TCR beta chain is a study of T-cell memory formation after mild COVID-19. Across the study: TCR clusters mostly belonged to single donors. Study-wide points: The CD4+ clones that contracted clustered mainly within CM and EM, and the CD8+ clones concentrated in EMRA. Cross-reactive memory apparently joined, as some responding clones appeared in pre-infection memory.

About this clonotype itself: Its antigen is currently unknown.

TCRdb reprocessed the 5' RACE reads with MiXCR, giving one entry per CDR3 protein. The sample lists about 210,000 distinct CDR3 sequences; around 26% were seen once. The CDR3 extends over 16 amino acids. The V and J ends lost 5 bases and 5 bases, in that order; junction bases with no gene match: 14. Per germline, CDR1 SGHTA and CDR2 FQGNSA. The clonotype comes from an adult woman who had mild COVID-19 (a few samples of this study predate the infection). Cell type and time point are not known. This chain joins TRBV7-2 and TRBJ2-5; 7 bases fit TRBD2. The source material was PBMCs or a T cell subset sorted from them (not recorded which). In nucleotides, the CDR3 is TGTGCCAGCAGCCCAGGTTGGGGGGAGGGGCAGGAGACCCAGTACTTC. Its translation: CASSPGWGEGQETQYF.